This T cell receptor beta chain is from a study of T cells in Graves' hyperthyroidism and ophthalmopathy. TCR beta CDR3 regions were amplified from RNA. During a first-round RT-PCR of the TCR CDR3, the HTBI primer set was used. Using its own MiXCR run on the multiplex PCR reads, TCRdb lists one record per CDR3 protein. The sample has roughly 570,000 distinct CDR3 sequences; approximately 44% are singletons. This clonotype has ten or more counts. CDR3 size: 14 residues. The germline V gene encodes CDR1 LNHDA and CDR2 SQIVND (reference sequence). V was cut by 4 bases and J by 4 bases, with 14 bases left in between.

The sequence was collected from an adult woman with Graves' disease, either hyperthyroidism or ophthalmopathy (not recorded which). The genes are TRBV19 and TRBJ2-7, with a tentative D call TRBD2 (7 bases). Sequences were obtained from peripheral blood or thyroid tissue (not recorded which). CDR3 protein: CASSKGGPDYEQYF. The CDR3 nucleotides are TGTGCCAGTAGTAAGGGGGGGCCGGATTACGAGCAGTACTTC.